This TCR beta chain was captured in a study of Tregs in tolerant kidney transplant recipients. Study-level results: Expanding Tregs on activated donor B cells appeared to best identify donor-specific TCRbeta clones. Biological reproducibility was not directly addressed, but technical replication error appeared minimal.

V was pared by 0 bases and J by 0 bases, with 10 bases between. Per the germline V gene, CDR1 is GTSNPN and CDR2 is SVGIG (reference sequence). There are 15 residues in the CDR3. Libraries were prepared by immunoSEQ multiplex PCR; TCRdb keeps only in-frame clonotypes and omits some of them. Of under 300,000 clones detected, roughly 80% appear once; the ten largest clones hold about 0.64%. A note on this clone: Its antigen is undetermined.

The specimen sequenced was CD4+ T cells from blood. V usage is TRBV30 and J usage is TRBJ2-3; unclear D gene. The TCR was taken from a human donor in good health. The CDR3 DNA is TGTGCCTGGAGTGTACTTAGTCCTAGCACAGATACGCAGTATTTT. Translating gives CAWSVLSPSTDTQYF.